Sequencing of this TCR beta chain was carried out in a study of blood T cell repertoires in COVID-19. Sequencing used immunoSEQ multiplex PCR; TCRdb keeps in-frame clones, though not all of them. The data contain around 330,000 clones, 89% of them singletons. The CDR3 extends over 16 amino acids. Germline CDR1 LGHDT, CDR2 YNNKEL (reference sequence). Between the trimmed V and J ends, which lost 4 bases and 3 bases, there was a span of 16 bases. The chain employs TRBV3-1 (or the pseudogene TRBV3-2) and TRBJ2-1, with D possibly matching TRBD1 (6 bases). This receptor was obtained from a man between 60 and 75 years old who had recovered from COVID-19. The material sequenced was PBMCs or T cells enriched from blood (not recorded which). The CDR3 reads CASSPVGTPVYNEQFF. DNA for the CDR3: TGTGCCAGCAGCCCAGTCGGGACACCGGTCTACAATGAGCAGTTCTTC.